A selection of T cell receptor beta chains follows, all from one sample in a study of T cell responses to AZD1222 COVID-19 vaccine. Profiled with immunoSEQ multiplex PCR; TCRdb holds only in-frame clones, not every one. This table lists around 140,000 clones. Sequencing was performed on peripheral blood. These receptors were obtained from an adult in good health. CDR3s include the opening cysteine and the closing phenylalanine or tryptophan. The D gene is left open where the match is weak.

v_gene	j_gene	d_gene	CDR3nt	CDR3aa
TRBV4-1	TRBJ1-3	TRBD1	TGCGCCAGCAGCCAAGCCTGGGGGGGACAGGGAAACACCATATATTTT	CASSQAWGGQGNTIYF
TRBV11-3	TRBJ1-2	TRBD1	TGTGCCAGCAGCTTAGATCGGAATACGAAGGGGGCTGGTGGCTACACCTTC	CASSLDRNTKGAGGYTF
TRBV6-5	TRBJ1-2	TRBD1	TGTGCCAGCAAGACAGGGGGTACGAAAGGCGTCTACACCTTC	CASKTGGTKGVYTF
TRBV6-5	TRBJ1-4	.	TGTGCCAGCAGCCTGTCCGGCTTTAATGAAAAACTGTTTTTT	CASSLSGFNEKLFF
TRBV5-8	TRBJ1-2	.	TGTGCCAGCAGCTTTGGGGATTTTGGCTACACCTTC	CASSFGDFGYTF
TRBV5-8	TRBJ1-2	.	TGTGCCAGCAGCTTTCCGACAGAGAACTATGGCTACACCTTC	CASSFPTENYGYTF
TRBV18	TRBJ1-5	.	TGTGCCAGCTCACCACGTGGAGATCAGCCCCAGCATTTT	CASSPRGDQPQHF
TRBV7-2	TRBJ1-1	.	TGTGCCAGCAGCTTATGGACAGTGAACACTGAAGCTTTCTTT	CASSLWTVNTEAFF
TRBV2	TRBJ1-1	.	TGTGCCAGCAGTGATACCCACACTGAAGCTTTCTTT	CASSDTHTEAFF
TRBV6-5	TRBJ2-5	TRBD1	TGTGCCAGCAGCCCCCCGGGACAGAAAGAGACCCAGTACTTC	CASSPPGQKETQYF
TRBV19	TRBJ2-2	TRBD1	TGTGCCAGTAGTACCCGGGACAGGGGGCGCGTGGGCACCGGGGAGCTGTTTTTT	CASSTRDRGRVGTGELFF
TRBV30	TRBJ1-4	.	TGTGGGGGGCAAGCGCAGCTTAATGAAAAACTGTTTTTT	CGGQAQLNEKLFF
TRBV7-9	TRBJ2-3	TRBD2	TGTGCCAGCAGCTTAGATGGGGGGGGAGATACGCAGTATTTT	CASSLDGGGDTQYF